The clone carrying this TCR beta chain turned up a few times. What it recognizes is unknown. This sample was taken from a study of blood T cells in healthy people across ages. Looking at the study overall: There was about one barcoded beta molecule captured by template switching per two T cells. Study-level points and caveats: Researchers said unsorted PBMCs prevented a conclusive naive versus antigen-experienced comparison.

A second PCR, run for roughly 7 to 12 cycles, used a sample-barcoded 5' primer plus a J-beta primer mix. Each CDR3 protein gets one entry after TCRdb re-called the 5' RACE reads with MiXCR. Here the sample spans hundreds of thousands of distinct CDR3 sequences, less than 25% being singletons. CDR3 length: 14 residues. Trimming removed 4 bases from V and 8 bases from J; junction bases left unmatched: 10. Germline V gene data show CDR1 as MNHEY and CDR2 as SVGEGT. The sample was also reused in another study, on T cells of mothers and their children.

The sequencing sample was made of blood. The rearrangement joins TRBV6-2 or TRBV6-3 to TRBJ1-2; 7 positions match TRBD1. This sequence originates from a boy aged 5-17 years in good health. CDR3 sequence (DNA): TGTGCCAGCAGTTCCGGAGGAGGGGGCCGCGGCTACACCTTC. Protein: CASSSGGGGRGYTF.